The 27 T cell receptor beta chains below come from one sample, sequenced in a study of shared clonotypes between healthy human individuals. In the naive CD8 group, cells lacked CD45RO and were positively selected for CCR7, so terminally differentiated effector memory CD45RA+ cells were left out. Here immunoSEQ multiplex PCR was the method, and the copy in TCRdb shows in-frame clones only, minus some. Here the sample spans about 2 million clones, about 95% being singletons. Material for sequencing was naive CD8+ T cells sorted from blood. These receptor sequences come from a man between 18 and 35 years old in good health.

The chain links TRBV25-1 to TRBJ2-3, with D unresolved. Germline V gene data show CDR1 as MGHDK and CDR2 as SYGVNS. The CDR3 loop spans 12 amino acids. V was shortened by 6 bases and J by 4 bases, with 8 bases between the two germline ends. The CDR3: CASSYTADTQYF. The DNA of the CDR3 is TGTGCCAGCAGCTATACGGCAGATACGCAGTATTTT.

The chain links TRBV29-1 to TRBJ2-7; either TRBD1 or TRBD2 may fit D (5 bases each). Deletions cut 6 bases from V and 2 bases from J, with 11 bases between. Germline CDR1 is SQVTM and CDR2 is ANQGSEA. The CDR3 covers 12 residues. The CDR3 region has the DNA TGCAGCGTGTGGGGGTTAACCTACGAGCAGTACTTC. This translates into CSVWGLTYEQYF.

This clone has just one count. In DNA, the CDR3 is TGCGCCAGCAGCTTGAGGGTTGGTGAAAAACTGTTTTTT. Its protein product is CASSLRVGEKLFF. V is TRBV5-1 and J is TRBJ1-4; D is unclear. The germline V gene encodes CDR1 SGHRS and CDR2 YFSETQ. V was pared by 1 base and J by 7 bases, with 8 bases between. The CDR3 spans 13 residues.

The V gene is TRBV9, the J gene TRBJ1-5; D unresolved. The CDR3 sequence is 15 residues long. Germline lookup yields CDR1 SGDLS and CDR2 YYNGEE. Between the trimmed V and J ends, which lost 1 base and 2 bases, there was a span of 10 bases. CDR3 nucleotide sequence: TGTGCCAGCAGCGTAAGTCCAGTTGGCAATCAGCCCCAGCATTTT. Translating gives CASSVSPVGNQPQHF.

CDR3 protein: CASSLFSPNTGELFF. The CDR3 DNA sequence: TGTGCCAGCAGTTTATTTAGCCCCAACACCGGGGAGCTGTTTTTT. The genes are TRBV27 and TRBJ2-2, with D hard to call. Trimming took off 1 base at V and 2 bases at J, with 8 bases between the two ends. The germline V gene has CDR1 MNHEY and CDR2 SMNVEV (reference sequence). This CDR3 is 15 amino acids long.

V gene TRBV4-1 combines with J gene TRBJ1-5; tentative D call: TRBD1 (5 bases). CDR1 MGHRA and CDR2 YSYEKL come from the germline V gene. The CDR3 contains 16 residues. V shed 2 bases and J shed 5 bases, with 16 bases lying between them. The CDR3 coding sequence is TGCGCCAGCAGCCAACCGGGGGTCGGTATCCATCAGCCCCAGCATTTT. This gives the protein CASSQPGVGIHQPQHF.

This clone was observed a single time. Other DNA sequences from this sample encode an identical CDR3 as well. The chain links TRBV28 to TRBJ1-1; 7 bases are shared with TRBD1. The CDR3 is made up of 14 amino acids. Germline CDR1 and CDR2: MDHEN and SYDVKM. The ends lost 2 bases at V and 5 bases at J; junction bases unmatched: 5. The CDR3 DNA follows: TGTGCCAGCAGTTTAGTAGGGGGCGGTACTGAAGCTTTCTTT. This sequence encodes CASSLVGGGTEAFF. The full variable domain, its missing parts supplied by reference TRBV28 and TRBJ1-1, is DVKVTQSSRYLVKRTGEKVFLECVQDMDHENMFWYRQDPGLGLRLIYFSYDVKMKEKGDIPEGYSVSREKKERFSLILESASTNQTSMYLCASSLVGGGTEAFFGQGTRLTVV.

The chain recombines TRBV27 with TRBJ2-7; 11 bases are shared with TRBD2. Losses at the gene ends were 5 bases for V and 7 bases for J; bases not matched to a gene: 7. CDR1 is MNHEY, CDR2 SMNVEV, per germline (reference sequence). The CDR3 covers 14 residues. DNA of the CDR3: TGTGCCAGCAGTCCGACTAGCGGGGTTTGGGAGCAGTACTTC. This gives the protein CASSPTSGVWEQYF.

The chain couples TRBV5-1 to TRBJ1-2, with a tentative D call TRBD1 (6 bases). The germline gives CDR1 SGHRS, CDR2 YFSETQ. V was pared by 5 bases and J by 2 bases, with 16 bases between. The CDR3 covers 15 residues. CDR3 residues: CASREEDSGNYGYTF. The CDR3 bases are TGCGCCAGCAGAGAAGAGGACAGCGGGAACTATGGCTACACCTTC.

Concerning this clone: The same CDR3 also results from other DNA sequences found in this sample. The rearrangement links TRBV6-5 to TRBJ2-7; 9 bases are a match to TRBD1. The V gene's germline CDR1 is MNHEY and CDR2 SVGAGI. This CDR3 region has 14 residues. V lost 2 bases to trimming and J lost 3 bases; unmatched junction nucleotides: 2. In DNA form, the CDR3 reads TGTGCCAGCAGTTACCTGGGACAGGGCTACGAGCAGTACTTC. Protein product: CASSYLGQGYEQYF.

J is TRBJ2-7 and V is TRBV5-1, with TRBD2 matching over 8 bases. J lost 1 base, V lost 2 bases, and 8 bases had no gene match. Germline CDR1 reads SGHRS; CDR2 reads YFSETQ. The length of the CDR3 is 16 residues. The CDR3 sequence: CASSLLPSGSSYEQYF. DNA of the CDR3: TGCGCCAGCAGCTTATTGCCCAGCGGGAGTTCCTACGAGCAGTACTTC.

The V gene is TRBV18, the J gene TRBJ2-5; 7 bases are shared with TRBD1. This CDR3 has 15 amino acids. Germline lookup yields CDR1 KGHSH and CDR2 LQKENI. V lost 5 bases to trimming and J lost 1 base; unmatched junction nucleotides: 7. The CDR3 DNA sequence: TGTGCCAGCTCAAAGGGACAGACATCCCAAGAGACCCAGTACTTC. Its translation is CASSKGQTSQETQYF.

The chain couples TRBV11-2 to TRBJ2-5; possible D gene TRBD1, 5 bases. V lost 1 base and J 3 bases, leaving 15 bases between the germline ends. CDR3 size: 16 residues. From germline, CDR1 is SGHAT and CDR2 FQNNGV. CDR3 in DNA: TGTGCCAGCAGCTTAGTCTCAAGGGGTGGGGAAGAGACCCAGTACTTC. Protein: CASSLVSRGGEETQYF.

A remark on this clone: Other nucleotide sequences in the sample specify the same CDR3. This chain joins TRBV7-6 and TRBJ2-1, with 7 bases fitting TRBD2. Germline V lookup: CDR1 SGHVS, CDR2 FNYEAQ. J was trimmed by 3 bases and V by 5 bases; bases with no gene match: 7. This CDR3 region has 15 residues. The CDR3 loop reads CASSPLAGLYNEQFF. The CDR3 nucleotides read TGTGCCAGCAGCCCTTTAGCGGGTCTCTACAATGAGCAGTTCTTC.

The chain combines TRBV7-2 with TRBJ2-1; D tentatively fits TRBD1 or TRBD2 (5 bases each). The V end lost 0 bases, the J end lost 11 bases, and 14 bases lay between the germline ends. Germline V CDR1 and CDR2: SGHTA, FQGNSA. The CDR3 is 14 amino acids. This CDR3 reads CASSLAQGREKQFF. The CDR3 DNA follows: TGTGCCAGCAGCTTAGCGCAGGGCAGGGAGAAGCAGTTCTTC.

This clone was picked up one time. The same CDR3 can be traced to other DNA sequences in this sample. CDR3 in amino acids: CASSLGQGAIYEQYF. The CDR3 bases are TGTGCCAGCAGCTTAGGACAGGGGGCGATCTACGAGCAGTACTTC. The chain joins TRBV7-9 to TRBJ2-7, with TRBD1 matching over 10 bases. CDR3 length equals 15 residues. The V gene's germline CDR1 is SEHNR and CDR2 FQNEAQ (reference sequence). The V gene end was trimmed by 1 base and the J gene end by 3 bases; junction bases not matched to a gene: 3. Together with reference TRBV7-9 and TRBJ2-7, the CDR3 gives the full variable domain: DTGVSQNPRHKITKRGQNVTFRCDPISEHNRLYWYRQTLGQGPEFLTYFQNEAQLEKSRLLSDRFSAERPKGSFSTLEIQRTEQGDSAMYLCASSLGQGAIYEQYFGPGTRLTVT.

The chain joins TRBV12-5 to TRBJ2-1; 10 bases line up with TRBD1. Per the germline V gene, CDR1 is LGHNT and CDR2 is FRNRAP. The ends lost 5 bases at V and 0 bases at J; junction bases unmatched: 16. The CDR3 runs to 20 residues. The CDR3 nucleotides are TGTGCTAGTGGTACCGGACAGGGGGTGTTAGCGGGAACCTCCTACAATGAGCAGTTCTTC. The encoded protein is CASGTGQGVLAGTSYNEQFF.

This clone was observed once. This rearrangement joins TRBV13 to TRBJ2-3; possible D gene TRBD2, 5 bases. Germline lookup yields CDR1 PRHDT and CDR2 FYEKMQ (reference sequence). The CDR3 sequence is 13 residues long. V lost 8 bases, J lost 0 bases, and 9 bases lay in between. The CDR3 bases are TGTGCCAGCGGAGGCGGTAGCACAGATACGCAGTATTTT. This codes for CASGGGSTDTQYF.

J is TRBJ1-2 and V is TRBV29-1; D call uncertain. There are 12 residues in the CDR3. CDR1 and CDR2 from the germline V gene are SQVTM and ANQGSEA. Trimming stripped 7 bases from V and 6 bases from J, with 15 bases between. The CDR3 sequence is CSASGSRDGYTF. CDR3 DNA sequence: TGCAGCGCCTCGGGGTCGCGGGATGGCTACACCTTC.

A remark on this clone: Distinct nucleotide sequences in the sample also encode this CDR3. The chain combines TRBV9 with TRBJ1-6; no clear D. Germline V gives CDR1 SGDLS, CDR2 YYNGEE. The CDR3 has 14 amino acids. Trimming cost V 2 bases and J 4 bases, with 7 bases left between them. As DNA, the CDR3 is TGTGCCAGCAGCGTTGAGGGTTATAATTCACCCCTCCACTTT. Protein product: CASSVEGYNSPLHF.

This clone was found once. This CDR3 is also generated by other DNA sequences in the sample. The chain combines TRBV27 with TRBJ1-4, with a possible D match to TRBD1 (6 bases). CDR3 size: 14 residues. Germline lookup yields CDR1 MNHEY and CDR2 SMNVEV (reference sequence). V dropped 5 bases and J dropped 3 bases, with 10 bases sitting between them. The CDR3: CASSVTGSNEKLFF. CDR3 DNA: TGTGCCAGCAGTGTGACAGGATCTAATGAAAAACTGTTTTTT.

As concerns this clone: At the DNA level, this CDR3 is encoded by other sequences in the same sample as well. The rearrangement links TRBV4-3 to TRBJ2-3; 11 nucleotides agree with TRBD2. V was pared by 0 bases and J by 1 base, with 0 bases of the junction left unmatched. The germline CDR1 and CDR2 sequences are LGHNA and YSLEER. This CDR3 has 16 residues. The CDR3: CASSQELAGGTDTQYF. The DNA for the CDR3 is TGCGCCAGCAGCCAAGAACTAGCGGGAGGCACAGATACGCAGTATTTT.

This chain uses TRBV6-1 with TRBJ2-1; D is unresolved. The CDR3 covers 15 residues. Trimming removed 2 bases at V and 2 bases at J, with 10 bases between. Germline V gene data show CDR1 as MNHNS and CDR2 as SASEGT. Here the CDR3 reads CASSELRGPYNEQFF. The CDR3 DNA reads as TGTGCCAGCAGTGAACTAAGAGGACCCTACAATGAGCAGTTCTTC.

This CDR3 is CASSLELAGGPGETQYF. The DNA for the CDR3 is TGTGCCAGCAGCTTGGAGCTAGCGGGAGGGCCGGGAGAGACCCAGTACTTC. The chain links TRBV5-6 to TRBJ2-5; TRBD2 matches 12 bases. With 0 bases clipped from V and 4 bases from J, the junction kept 7 bases outside the gene matches. In germline, CDR1 is SGHDT, CDR2 YYEEEE. This CDR3 has 17 amino acids. Based on the CDR3 plus reference TRBV5-6 and TRBJ2-5, the full variable domain is DAGVTQSPTHLIKTRGQQVTLRCSPKSGHDTVSWYQQALGQGPQFIFQYYEEEERQRGNFPDRFSGHQFPNYSSELNVNALLLGDSALYLCASSLELAGGPGETQYFGPGTRLLVL.

The chain combines TRBV15 with TRBJ2-2; 14 positions agree with TRBD2. Trimming at V came to 0 bases and at J to 7 bases, leaving 7 bases not matched to a gene. Germline V gives CDR1 LNHNV, CDR2 YYDKDF (reference sequence). The CDR3 covers 18 residues. The CDR3: CATSRDRGLAGDGGELFF. DNA of the CDR3: TGTGCCACCAGCAGAGATCGGGGACTAGCGGGAGACGGCGGGGAGCTGTTTTTT.

V and J are TRBV21-1 and TRBJ1-6. TRBV21-1 is noted as a pseudogene. The CDR3 spans 14 residues. The CDR3 DNA reads TGTGCCAGCAGCAAAAGAAAGGGTGATTCACCCCTCCACTTT. Its protein product is CASSKRKGDSPLHF.

The gene calls are TRBV6-5 and TRBJ1-2; 9 bases align to TRBD1. The CDR3 runs 16 residues. The V and J ends lost 0 bases and 4 bases, in that order; junction bases with no gene match: 6. The germline CDR1 and CDR2 sequences are MNHEY and SVGAGI. CDR3 in amino acids: CASSYSSWDRAYGYTF. CDR3 in DNA: TGTGCCAGCAGTTACTCGAGTTGGGACAGGGCCTATGGCTACACCTTC.